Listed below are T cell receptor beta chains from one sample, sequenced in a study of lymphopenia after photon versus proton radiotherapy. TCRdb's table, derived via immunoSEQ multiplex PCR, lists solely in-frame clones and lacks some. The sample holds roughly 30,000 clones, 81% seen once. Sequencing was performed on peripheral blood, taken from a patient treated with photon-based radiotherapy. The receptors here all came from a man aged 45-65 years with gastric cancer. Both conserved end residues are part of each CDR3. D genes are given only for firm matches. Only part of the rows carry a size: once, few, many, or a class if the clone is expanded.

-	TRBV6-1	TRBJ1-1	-	TGTGCCAGCAGCACAGGGTTCAACACTGAAGCTTTCTTT	CASSTGFNTEAFF
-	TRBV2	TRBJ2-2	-	TGTGCCAGCAGGCTCAACTGGGACACCGGGGAGCTGTTTTTT	CASRLNWDTGELFF
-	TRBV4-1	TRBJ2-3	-	TGCGCCAGCAGCCAAGATCTTGGGACAGATACGCAGTATTTT	CASSQDLGTDTQYF
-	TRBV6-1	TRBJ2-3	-	TGTGCCAGCAGTGAACAGGGGGGAGGTACGCAGTATTTT	CASSEQGGGTQYF
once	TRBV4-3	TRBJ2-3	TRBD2	TGCGCCAGCAGCACCCGGGGGGGCCGTCACACAGATACGCAGTATTTT	CASSTRGGRHTDTQYF
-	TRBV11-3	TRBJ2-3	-	TGTGCCAGCAGCCTACAGGGTATCTCAGATACGCAGTATTTT	CASSLQGISDTQYF
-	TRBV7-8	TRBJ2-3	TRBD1	TGTGCCAGCAGCCAGGGGGCAGATACGCAGTATTTT	CASSQGADTQYF
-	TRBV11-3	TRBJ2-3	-	TGTGCCAGCAGCTTAGGCGGCAGCACAGATACGCAGTATTTT	CASSLGGSTDTQYF
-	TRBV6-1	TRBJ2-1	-	TGTGCCAGCAGTGAAGTAGGGCAGGGAGAGTACAATGAGCAGTTCTTC	CASSEVGQGEYNEQFF
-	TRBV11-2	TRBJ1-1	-	TGTGCCAGCAGCTTAGTTTCTCTTACGGGGAGTTTCTTT	CASSLVSLTGSFF
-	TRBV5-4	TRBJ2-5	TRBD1	TGTGCCAGCAGCGTTGGACAGGAGGAGACCCAGTACTTC	CASSVGQEETQYF
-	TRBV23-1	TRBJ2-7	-	TGCGCCAGCTTTTCGGCGGGACAGTTCCCCTACGAGCAGTACTTC	CASFSAGQFPYEQYF
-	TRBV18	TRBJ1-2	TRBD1	TGTGCCAGCTCACCTACTCGACAGGGGGCGTTTTTGCATGGCTACACCTTC	CASSPTRQGAFLHGYTF
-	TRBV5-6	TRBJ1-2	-	TGTGCCAGCAGCTTGGGCTCAGATGGCTACACCTTC	CASSLGSDGYTF
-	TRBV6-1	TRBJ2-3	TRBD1	TGTGCCAGCAGTGAACGGGACAGCCGAGATACGCAGTATTTT	CASSERDSRDTQYF
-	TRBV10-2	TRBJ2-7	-	TGCGCCAGCAGTGAGACGGCTAGAAATGGCGAGCAGTACTTC	CASSETARNGEQYF
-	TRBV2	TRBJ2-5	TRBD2	TGTGCCAGCAGACTAGCGAGCGAGACCCAGTACTTC	CASRLASETQYF
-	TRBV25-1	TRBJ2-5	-	TGTGCCAGCAGTGAATCCGGCCCGAAAGAGACCCAGTACTTC	CASSESGPKETQYF
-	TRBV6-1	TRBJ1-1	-	TGTGCCAGCAGTCTCACGCGAGGGCTGAACACTGAAGCTTTCTTT	CASSLTRGLNTEAFF
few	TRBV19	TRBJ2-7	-	TGTGCCAGTAGCAAAGGCCACGAGCAGTACTTC	CASSKGHEQYF
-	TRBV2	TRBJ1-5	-	TGTGCCAGCACCTTCTTCCGGGACCTTAATCAGCCCCAGCATTTT	CASTFFRDLNQPQHF
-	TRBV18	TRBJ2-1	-	TGTGCCAGCTCCCCAAACAATGAGCAGTTCTTC	CASSPNNEQFF
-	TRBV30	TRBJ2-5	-	TGTGCCTGGAGTGTACAGGTAGCTGGAGAGACCCAGTACTTC	CAWSVQVAGETQYF
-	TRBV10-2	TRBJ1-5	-	TGCGCCAGCAGTAGGACACTAGATCAGCCCCAGCATTTT	CASSRTLDQPQHF
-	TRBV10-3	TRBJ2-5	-	TGTGCCATCAGCCCCGACACCCTCCAAGAGACCCAGTACTTC	CAISPDTLQETQYF
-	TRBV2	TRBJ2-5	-	TGTGCCAGCAGTCAAGAGACCCAGTACTTC	CASSQETQYF
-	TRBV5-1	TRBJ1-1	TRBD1	TGCGCCAGCAGCTCCAGGGGGCGGGGGGGGAACACTGAAGCTTTCTTT	CASSSRGRGGNTEAFF
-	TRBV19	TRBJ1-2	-	TGTGCCAGTAGTCCCGGGGGCAGCTTCTATGGCTACACCTTC	CASSPGGSFYGYTF
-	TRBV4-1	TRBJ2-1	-	TGCGCCAGCAGCCAAGCGGGGACCAGGGGTGAGCAGTTCTTC	CASSQAGTRGEQFF
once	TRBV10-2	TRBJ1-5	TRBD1	TGCGCCAGCAGTGAACTACAGGGGGATAGCAATCAGCCCCAGCATTTT	CASSELQGDSNQPQHF
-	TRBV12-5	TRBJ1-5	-	TGTGCTAGTGGTTTGGGGGTAAGGGGCAATCAGCCCCAGCATTTT	CASGLGVRGNQPQHF
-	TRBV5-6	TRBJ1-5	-	TGTGCCAGCAGCTTGGGGGAGGCCCGGCGGTCAAATCAGCCCCAGCATTTT	CASSLGEARRSNQPQHF
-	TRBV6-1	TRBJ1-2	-	TGTGCCAGCAGCGAAACTGGCGAGCTAGGCACCTTC	CASSETGELGTF
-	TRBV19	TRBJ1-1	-	TGTGCCAGTAGTATATCCGGCTGGCGAGCTTTCTTT	CASSISGWRAFF
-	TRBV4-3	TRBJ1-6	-	TGCGCCAGCAGTGCTGGCTCCTATAATTCACCCCTCCACTTT	CASSAGSYNSPLHF
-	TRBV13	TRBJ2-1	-	TGTGCCAGCACCACGATTGCCAATGAGCAGTTCTTC	CASTTIANEQFF
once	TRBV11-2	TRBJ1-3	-	TGTGCCAGCACAAGGTCAACAGAGGGAAACACCATATATTTT	CASTRSTEGNTIYF
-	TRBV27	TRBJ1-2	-	TGTGCCAGCAGTACCGGGGGGAGATATGGCTACACCTTC	CASSTGGRYGYTF
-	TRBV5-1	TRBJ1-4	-	TGCGCCAGCAGCTTGAAATTCCAGGGGGAAAAACTGTTTTTT	CASSLKFQGEKLFF
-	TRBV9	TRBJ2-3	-	TGTGCCAGCAGCGTAGGGGACCCGCGCACAGATACGCAGTATTTT	CASSVGDPRTDTQYF
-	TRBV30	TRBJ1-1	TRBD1	TGTGCCTGGAGGGTTAGGACAGGGGGCTTGACGGGCACTGAAGCTTTCTTT	CAWRVRTGGLTGTEAFF
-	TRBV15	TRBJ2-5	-	TGTGCCACCAGCACCCATGGGGGGGAGACCCAGTACTTC	CATSTHGGETQYF
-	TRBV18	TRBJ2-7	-	TGTGCCAGCTCACGGGACTCCTACGAGCAGTACTTC	CASSRDSYEQYF
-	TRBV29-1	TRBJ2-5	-	TGCAGCGTTGGGGGGGGCGTGGAGACCCAGTACTTC	CSVGGGVETQYF